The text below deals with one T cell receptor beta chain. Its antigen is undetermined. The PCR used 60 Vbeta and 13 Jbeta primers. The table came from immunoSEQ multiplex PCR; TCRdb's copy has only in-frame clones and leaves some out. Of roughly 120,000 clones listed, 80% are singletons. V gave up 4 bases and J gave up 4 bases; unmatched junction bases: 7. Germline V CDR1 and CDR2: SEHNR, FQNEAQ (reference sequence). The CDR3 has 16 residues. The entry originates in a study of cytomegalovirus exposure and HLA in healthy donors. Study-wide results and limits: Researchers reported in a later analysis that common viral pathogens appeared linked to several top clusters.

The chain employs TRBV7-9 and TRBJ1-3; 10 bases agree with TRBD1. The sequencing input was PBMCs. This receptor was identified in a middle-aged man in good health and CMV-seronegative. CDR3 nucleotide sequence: TGTGCCAGCAGCTGGACAGGGGGAGTGGGGGGAAACACCATATATTTT. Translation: CASSWTGGVGGNTIYF.